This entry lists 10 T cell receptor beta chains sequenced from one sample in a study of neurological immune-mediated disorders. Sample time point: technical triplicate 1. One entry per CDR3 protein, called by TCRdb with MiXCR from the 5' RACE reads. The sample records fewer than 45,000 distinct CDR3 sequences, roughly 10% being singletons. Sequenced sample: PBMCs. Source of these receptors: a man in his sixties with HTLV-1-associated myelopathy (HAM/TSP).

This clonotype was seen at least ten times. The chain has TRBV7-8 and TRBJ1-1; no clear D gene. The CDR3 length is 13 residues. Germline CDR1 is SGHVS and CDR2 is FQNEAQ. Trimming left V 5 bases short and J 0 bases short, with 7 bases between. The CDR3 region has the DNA TGTGCCAGCAGCGGGAGACTGAACACTGAAGCTTTCTTT. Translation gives CASSGRLNTEAFF.

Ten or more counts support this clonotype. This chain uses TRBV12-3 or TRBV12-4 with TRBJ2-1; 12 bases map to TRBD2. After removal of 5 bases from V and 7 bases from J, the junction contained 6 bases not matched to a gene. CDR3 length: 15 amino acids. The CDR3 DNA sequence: TGTGCCAGCAGTCCCACTGGGACTAGCGGGAATGAGCAGTTCTTC. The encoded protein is CASSPTGTSGNEQFF.

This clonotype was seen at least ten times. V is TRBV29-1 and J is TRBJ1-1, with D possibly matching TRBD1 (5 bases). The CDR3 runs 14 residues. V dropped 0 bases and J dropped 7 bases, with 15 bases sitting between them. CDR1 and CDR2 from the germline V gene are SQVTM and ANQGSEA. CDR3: CSVEDLVGVGEAFF. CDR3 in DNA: TGCAGCGTTGAAGATCTTGTAGGGGTGGGTGAAGCTTTCTTT.

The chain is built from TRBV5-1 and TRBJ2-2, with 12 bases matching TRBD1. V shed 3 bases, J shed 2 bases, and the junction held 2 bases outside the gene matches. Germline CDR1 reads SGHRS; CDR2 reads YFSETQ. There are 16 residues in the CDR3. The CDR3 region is CASSSGTGGNTGELFF. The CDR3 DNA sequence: TGCGCCAGCAGCTCCGGGACAGGGGGCAACACCGGGGAGCTGTTTTTT.

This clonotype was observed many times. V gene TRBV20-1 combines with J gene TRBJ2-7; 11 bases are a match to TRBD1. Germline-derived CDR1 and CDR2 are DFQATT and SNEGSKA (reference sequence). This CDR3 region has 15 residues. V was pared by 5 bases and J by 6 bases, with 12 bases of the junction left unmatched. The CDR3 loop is CSADRLDRGHGEQYF. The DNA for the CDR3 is TGCAGTGCTGACCGTTTGGACAGGGGGCATGGCGAGCAGTACTTC.

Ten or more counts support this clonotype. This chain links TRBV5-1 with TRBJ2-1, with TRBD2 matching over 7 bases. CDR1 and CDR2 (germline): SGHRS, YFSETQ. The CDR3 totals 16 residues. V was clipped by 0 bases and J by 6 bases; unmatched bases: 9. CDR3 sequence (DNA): TGCGCCAGCAGCTTGGCCGGGGTAGCGGGCCCCAATGAGCAGTTCTTC. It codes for CASSLAGVAGPNEQFF.

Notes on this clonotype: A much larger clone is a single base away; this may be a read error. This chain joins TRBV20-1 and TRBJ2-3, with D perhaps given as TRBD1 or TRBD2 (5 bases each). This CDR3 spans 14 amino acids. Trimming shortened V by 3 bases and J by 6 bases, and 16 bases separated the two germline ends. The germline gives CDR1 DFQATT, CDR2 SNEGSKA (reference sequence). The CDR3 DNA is TGCAGTGCTAGTGACGGGACGGGGACGGATACGCAGTATTTT. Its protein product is CSASDGTGTDTQYF.

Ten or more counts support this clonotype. The CDR3 sequence: CASGGREETQYF. Here the CDR3 DNA reads TGTGCCAGCGGGGGAAGGGAAGAGACCCAGTACTTC. The rearrangement links TRBV27 to TRBJ2-5; D possibly uses TRBD1 or TRBD2 (5 bases each). V lost 8 bases to trimming and J lost 3 bases, with 10 bases between them. CDR3 length equals 12 residues. The germline CDR1 and CDR2 sequences are MNHEY and SMNVEV (reference sequence).

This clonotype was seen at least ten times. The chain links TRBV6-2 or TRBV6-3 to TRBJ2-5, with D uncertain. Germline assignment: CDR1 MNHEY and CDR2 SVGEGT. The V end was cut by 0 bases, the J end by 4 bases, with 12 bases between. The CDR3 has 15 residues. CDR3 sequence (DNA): TGTGCCAGCAGTTACTCGAAAACCGAAAGAGAGACCCAGTACTTC. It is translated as CASSYSKTERETQYF.

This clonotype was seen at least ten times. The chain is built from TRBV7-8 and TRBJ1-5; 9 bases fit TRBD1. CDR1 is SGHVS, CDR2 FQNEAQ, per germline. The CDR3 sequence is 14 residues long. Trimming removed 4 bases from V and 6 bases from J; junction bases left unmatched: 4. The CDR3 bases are TGTGCCAGCAGCTCACAGGGGGCTGGTCAGCCCCAGCATTTT. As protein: CASSSQGAGQPQHF.